This is a list of T cell receptor beta chains from one sample in a study of blood T cell repertoires in COVID-19. Here immunoSEQ multiplex PCR was the method, and the copy in TCRdb shows in-frame clones only, minus some. The profile shows 100,000 to 110,000 clones, around 81% of them singletons. Sequenced input: peripheral blood. The origin of the receptors is a man aged 50-60 years with active or convalescent COVID-19. Both conserved end residues are part of each CDR3. The D gene is left open where the match is weak. Not every row has a clone size; where given, it reads once, few, many or a size class.

. | TRBJ1-2 | . | TRBV27 | CASSLTRDYGYTF | TGTGCCAGCAGTTTAACGAGGGACTATGGCTACACCTTC
. | TRBJ2-7 | . | TRBV28 | CASSLVGGIYEQYF | TGTGCCAGCAGTTTGGTGGGGGGAATTTACGAGCAGTACTTC
. | TRBJ2-3 | . | TRBV2 | CASSPAGSDTQYF | TGTGCCAGCAGTCCCGCAGGGTCAGATACGCAGTATTTT
. | TRBJ2-7 | TRBD1 | TRBV6-5 | CASGQGSYEQYF | TGTGCCAGCGGACAGGGGTCCTACGAGCAGTACTTC
. | TRBJ2-6 | . | TRBV19 | CASSRGGLGANVLTF | TGTGCCAGTAGTAGGGGAGGCTTGGGGGCCAACGTCCTGACTTTC
. | TRBJ1-1 | TRBD1 | TRBV2 | CASRTGGESEAFF | TGTGCCAGCAGGACAGGGGGCGAATCTGAAGCTTTCTTT
once | TRBJ1-3 | . | TRBV3-1/TRBV3-2 | CASSRLGSGESGNTIYF | TGTGCCAGCAGCCGACTGGGTTCAGGGGAATCGGGAAACACCATATATTTT
. | TRBJ2-7 | TRBD1 | TRBV5-1 | CASSQYGTGEAGEQYF | TGCGCCAGCAGTCAATACGGGACAGGGGAAGCGGGCGAGCAGTACTTC
. | TRBJ2-7 | . | TRBV21-1 | CARSEARDTYEQYF | TGTGCCAGGTCAGAGGCACGGGACACCTACGAGCAGTACTTC
. | TRBJ2-7 | . | TRBV3-1/TRBV3-2 | CASSQSHRNHYEQYF | TGTGCCAGCAGCCAATCTCACAGGAACCACTACGAGCAGTACTTC
. | TRBJ2-7 | TRBD2 | TRBV6-1 | CASSEALYLGGGSYEQYF | TGTGCCAGCAGTGAAGCTCTATATTTGGGGGGGGGCTCCTACGAGCAGTACTTC
. | TRBJ2-5 | TRBD2 | TRBV9 | CASSPSQGGSTETQYF | TGTGCCAGCAGCCCCTCCCAGGGAGGGAGTACGGAGACCCAGTACTTC
once | TRBJ1-1 | . | TRBV4-2 | CASSQDGTRNTEAFF | TGTGCCAGCAGCCAAGATGGGACAAGGAACACTGAAGCTTTCTTT
. | TRBJ1-6 | TRBD1 | TRBV27 | CASSPWDSSYNSPLHF | TGTGCCAGCAGTCCCTGGGACAGCTCCTATAATTCACCCCTCCACTTT
once | TRBJ1-5 | . | TRBV10-2 | CASSETAGAVGNQPQHF | TGCGCCAGCAGTGAGACAGCAGGGGCTGTGGGCAATCAGCCCCAGCATTTT
. | TRBJ1-2 | TRBD1 | TRBV10-3 | CAIGLPDRGSSYGYTF | TGTGCCATCGGGCTACCCGACAGGGGGTCCTCTTATGGCTACACCTTC
once | TRBJ1-1 | TRBD1 | TRBV5-8 | CASSLTGGNTEAFF | TGTGCCAGCAGCTTGACAGGGGGGAACACTGAAGCTTTCTTT
. | TRBJ2-1 | TRBD2 | TRBV7-2 | CASSLGLAGDEQFF | TGTGCCAGCAGCTTGGGACTAGCGGGAGATGAGCAGTTCTTC
once | TRBJ2-7 | TRBD2 | TRBV6-5 | CASSSSGGLYEQYF | TGTGCCAGCAGTTCTAGCGGAGGTCTATACGAGCAGTACTTC
. | TRBJ2-5 | . | TRBV28 | CASSARQVRETQYF | TGTGCCAGCAGTGCTAGACAGGTTCGGGAGACCCAGTACTTC
few | TRBJ2-1 | TRBD2 | TRBV11-3 | CASSLGRTSGGASYNEQFF | TGTGCCAGCAGCTTAGGAAGGACTAGCGGGGGGGCATCCTACAATGAGCAGTTCTTC
. | TRBJ2-3 | TRBD1 | TRBV5-1 | CASRGGGQGTDTQYF | TGCGCCAGCAGGGGTGGTGGACAGGGGACAGATACGCAGTATTTT
. | TRBJ2-5 | . | TRBV2 | CATTGGGETQYF | TGTGCCACCACTGGGGGAGGAGAGACCCAGTACTTC
. | TRBJ2-1 | . | TRBV7-2 | CASSFTVTITSEQFF | TGTGCCAGCAGCTTTACCGTCACTATCACGTCTGAGCAGTTCTTC
. | TRBJ1-3 | TRBD1 | TRBV5-1 | CASSSQGAENTIYF | TGCGCCAGCAGCTCACAGGGGGCGGAAAACACCATATATTTT